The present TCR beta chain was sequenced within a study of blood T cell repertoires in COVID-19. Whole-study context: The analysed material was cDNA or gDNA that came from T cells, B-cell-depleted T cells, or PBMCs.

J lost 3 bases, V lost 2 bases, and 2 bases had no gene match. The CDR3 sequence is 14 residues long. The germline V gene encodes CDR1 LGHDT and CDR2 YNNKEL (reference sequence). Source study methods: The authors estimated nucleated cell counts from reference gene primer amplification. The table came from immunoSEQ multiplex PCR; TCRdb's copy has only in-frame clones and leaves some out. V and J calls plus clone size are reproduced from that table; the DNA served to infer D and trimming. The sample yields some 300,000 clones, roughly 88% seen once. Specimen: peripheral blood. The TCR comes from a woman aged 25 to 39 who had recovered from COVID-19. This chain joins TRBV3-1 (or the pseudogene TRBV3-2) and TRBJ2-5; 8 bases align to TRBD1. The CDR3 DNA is TGTGCCAGCAGCCAATGGACAGGGAAAGAGACCCAGTACTTC. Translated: CASSQWTGKETQYF.